These 13 T cell receptor beta chains were sequenced from one sample in a study of tumor-infiltrating lymphocytes in localized non-small cell lung cancer. Using immunoSEQ multiplex PCR, the repertoire was profiled, and TCRdb retains in-frame clones only, with some absent. Of 21,000 or so clones in the sample, around 73% were seen once. Sequenced sample: lung tumor tissue. These receptors came from a human donor with non-small cell lung cancer.

This clone has only a few counts. The chain combines TRBV7-9 with TRBJ2-7, with TRBD1 identical over 9 bases. This CDR3 is built from 15 residues. With V trimmed by 5 bases and J by 4 bases, 9 bases remained unmatched. CDR1 and CDR2 from the germline V gene are SEHNR and FQNEAQ (reference sequence). The CDR3 here is CASSAPGQGVYEQYF. DNA of the CDR3: TGTGCCAGCAGCGCCCCGGGACAGGGTGTGTACGAGCAGTACTTC.

Regarding this clone: This same CDR3 is encoded by further DNA sequences in the sample. The chain combines TRBV14 with TRBJ2-2; no firm D call. The CDR3 spans 15 residues. The germline V and J ends were trimmed by 4 bases and 1 base, with 10 bases remaining between them. In germline, CDR1 is SGHDN, CDR2 FVKESK. CDR3 coding DNA: TGTGCCAGCAGCCGCGAGGTGGGGAACACCGGGGAGCTGTTTTTT. Translation gives CASSREVGNTGELFF.

This sequence joins TRBV11-1 and TRBJ2-3, with D perhaps assigned TRBD1 or TRBD2 (5 bases each). This CDR3 is built from 17 residues. V was pared by 0 bases and J by 0 bases, with 13 bases between. CDR1 is SGHAT, CDR2 FQDESV, per germline (reference sequence). The CDR3 DNA reads TGTGCCAGCAGCTTAGCCAGGGCCCCGGGGAGCACAGATACGCAGTATTTT. This codes for CASSLARAPGSTDTQYF.

The chain employs TRBV7-6 and TRBJ2-7; TRBD1 matches 8 bases. Per germline, CDR1 SGHVS and CDR2 FNYEAQ. V lost 5 bases, J lost 0 bases, and 9 bases stayed unmatched. CDR3 length: 16 residues. CDR3 sequence reads: CASSPSSTGDSYEQYF. In nucleotides, the CDR3 is TGTGCCAGCAGCCCTAGCTCGACAGGGGACTCCTACGAGCAGTACTTC.

The chain recombines TRBV11-2 with TRBJ2-3, with 10 positions matching TRBD2. This CDR3 is 15 amino acids long. Trimming at V came to 1 base and at J to 5 bases, leaving 3 bases not matched to a gene. Per germline, CDR1 SGHAT and CDR2 FQNNGV. CDR3 protein: CASSLASGGGDTQYF. The CDR3 DNA follows: TGTGCCAGCAGCTTAGCTAGCGGGGGAGGAGATACGCAGTATTTT.

The gene calls are TRBV13 and TRBJ2-2; D remains ambiguous. This CDR3 has 14 residues. From germline, CDR1 is PRHDT and CDR2 FYEKMQ (reference sequence). V was cut by 1 base and J by 1 base, with 4 bases left in between. In nucleotides, the CDR3 is TGTGCCAGCAGCTTAGTACAGAACACCGGGGAGCTGTTTTTT. Translating gives CASSLVQNTGELFF.

The chain combines TRBV4-2 with TRBJ1-1; D unclear. Germline-derived CDR1 and CDR2 are LGHNA and YNFKEQ. This CDR3 has 13 residues. Trimming left V 3 bases short and J 1 base short, with 6 bases between. The CDR3 is CASSHDRNTEAFF. DNA for the CDR3: TGTGCCAGCAGCCACGATCGGAACACTGAAGCTTTCTTT.

The chain combines TRBV10-3 with TRBJ2-3, with 13 bases matching TRBD2. This CDR3 region has 14 residues. Looked up from germline, CDR1 is ENHRY and CDR2 is SYGVKD. V lost 7 bases and J lost 4; bases outside the gene matches: 2. In DNA form, the CDR3 reads TGTGCCATCATGACTAGCGGGGGGCCAGATACGCAGTATTTT. Protein: CAIMTSGGPDTQYF.

The chain couples TRBV7-9 to TRBJ2-5, with 10 bases fitting TRBD1. The CDR3 has 15 amino acids. Germline assignment: CDR1 SEHNR and CDR2 FQNEAQ (reference sequence). Trimming took 1 base from V and 5 from J; bases not matched to a gene: 4. The CDR3, as DNA: TGTGCCAGCAGCTTAGGACAGGGGGCAGGGGAGACCCAGTACTTC. This encodes CASSLGQGAGETQYF. Variable domain in full (rest from reference TRBV7-9 and TRBJ2-5): DTGVSQNPRHKITKRGQNVTFRCDPISEHNRLYWYRQTLGQGPEFLTYFQNEAQLEKSRLLSDRFSAERPKGSFSTLEIQRTEQGDSAMYLCASSLGQGAGETQYFGPGTRLLVL.

This clone was seen once. The genes are TRBV7-8 and TRBJ2-5; D unclear. With 1 base removed from V and 1 base from J, the gap between germline ends came to 10 bases. CDR1 is SGHVS, CDR2 FQNEAQ, per germline. This CDR3 contains 15 residues. This chain's CDR3 is CASSLELPSQETQYF. As DNA, the CDR3 is TGTGCCAGCAGCTTAGAGTTGCCCAGCCAAGAGACCCAGTACTTC.

The chain carries TRBV10-2 and TRBJ1-1, with TRBD1 as a possible D gene (6 bases). Germline CDR1 reads WSHSY; CDR2 reads SAAADI. V was pared by 6 bases and J by 4 bases, with 9 bases between. The CDR3 runs 12 residues. In DNA, the CDR3 is TGCGCCAGCAGCAGGGGTTCCACTGAAGCTTTCTTT. Amino acids: CASSRGSTEAFF.

This clone has more than one count but fewer than ten. The gene calls are TRBV10-2 and TRBJ1-1, with 8 bases matching TRBD1. The germline CDR1 and CDR2 sequences are WSHSY and SAAADI. With 8 bases clipped from V and 2 bases from J, the junction kept 10 bases outside the gene matches. The CDR3 loop spans 15 amino acids. In nucleotides, the CDR3 is TGCGCCAGCCGTACAGGGGGGCGAGCTAACACTGAAGCTTTCTTT. The encoded protein is CASRTGGRANTEAFF.

This chain uses TRBV5-1 with TRBJ1-2; TRBD1 agrees at 7 bases. V trimming: 4 bases; J trimming: 6 bases; junction bases outside the gene matches: 15. The CDR3 sequence is 16 residues long. CDR1 and CDR2 from the germline V gene are SGHRS and YFSETQ. CDR3 in DNA: TGCGCCAGCAGCCCTGTGGGAGGTAGGGGGCGCGATGGCTACACCTTC. This codes for CASSPVGGRGRDGYTF.